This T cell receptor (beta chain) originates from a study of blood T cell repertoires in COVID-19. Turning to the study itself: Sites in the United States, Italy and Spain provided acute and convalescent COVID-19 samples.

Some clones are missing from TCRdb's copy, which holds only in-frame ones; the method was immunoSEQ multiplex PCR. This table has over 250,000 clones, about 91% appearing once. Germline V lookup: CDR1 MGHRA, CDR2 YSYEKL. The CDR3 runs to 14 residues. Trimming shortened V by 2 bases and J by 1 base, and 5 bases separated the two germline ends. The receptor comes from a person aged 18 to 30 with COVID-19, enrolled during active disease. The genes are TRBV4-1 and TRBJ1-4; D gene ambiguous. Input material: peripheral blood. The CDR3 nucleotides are TGCGCCAGCAGCCAATTTCAAACTAATGAAAAACTGTTTTTT. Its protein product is CASSQFQTNEKLFF.